These T cell receptor beta chains were read from a single sample in a study of EBV T-cell therapy then PD-1 blockade in nasopharyngeal carcinoma. Repertoires were generated with immunoSEQ multiplex PCR, while TCRdb's copy carries only in-frame clones and drops some. The sample contains 15,000 or so clones, approximately 88% of which appear only once. Their antigens remain unidentified. Sequenced here: CD8+ T cells from blood, sampled at day 0 from a patient whose treatment included autologous EBV-specific T cells and nivolumab. These receptors were collected from a man in his forties with nasopharyngeal carcinoma. Each CDR3 is given with its conserved first and last residue. A D gene is named only where the DNA matches it firmly. A row's size may be missing; if present it is once, few, many or a size class.

>TRBD1|TRBJ1-2|TRBV6-5|.
CASSFQGTGHYGYTF
>TRBD1|TRBJ1-3|TRBV3-1/TRBV3-2|.
CASSPLKGTAPRGSGNTIYF
>.|TRBJ2-1|TRBV14|.
CASSQGGRVHEQFF
>TRBD1|TRBJ2-7|TRBV7-8|.
CASSFPGTGSYEQYF
>TRBD2|TRBJ2-2|TRBV4-3|.
CASSQDPSGGAGELFF
>.|TRBJ2-1|TRBV13|.
CASSSSGVYNEQFF
>TRBD2|TRBJ2-3|TRBV24-1|.
CATSDLGAGDYHITDTQYF
>.|TRBJ1-6|TRBV7-6|.
CASSLQSALGSPLHF
>.|TRBJ1-2|TRBV9|.
CASSAPTGRIYGYTF
>TRBD1|TRBJ1-2|TRBV7-8|.
CASSLVGQGGLYGYTF
>.|TRBJ2-2|TRBV24-1|.
CATSDLSSDPGELFF
>TRBD2|TRBJ2-7|TRBV19|.
CASSILAGGTYEQYF
>TRBD1|TRBJ2-7|TRBV28|.
CASSLSGQGGEQYF
>TRBD1|TRBJ1-6|TRBV30|.
CAWSGTGGDYNSPLHF
>TRBD1|TRBJ1-3|TRBV11-2|.
CASSHPGQGPSSGNTIYF
>.|TRBJ2-3|TRBV12-1|once
CASSFLRGEPSTDTQYF
>.|TRBJ1-2|TRBV24-1|.
CATSIRSYGYTF
>.|TRBJ1-1|TRBV29-1|.
CSAEEGGNTEAFF